The 29 T cell receptor beta chains below all came from one sample that was sequenced in a study of blood T cell repertoires in COVID-19. The protocol was immunoSEQ multiplex PCR, while the TCRdb copy is restricted to in-frame clones and leaves out a portion. Seen here are fewer than 130,000 clones, roughly 91% observed once, and the top ten hold about 3%. Sample: peripheral blood. The receptors come from a woman between 50 and 59 years old with acute or convalescent COVID-19.

V usage is TRBV19 and J usage is TRBJ2-6, with 7 positions matching TRBD1. This CDR3 contains 20 residues. CDR1 LNHDA and CDR2 SQIVND come from the germline V gene (reference sequence). J gave up 1 base and V 7 bases, and 19 bases lay outside the gene matches. The CDR3 region is CASTKQGLGVIGSGANVLTF. For the CDR3, the DNA is TGTGCCAGTACTAAACAGGGGTTGGGCGTGATAGGATCTGGGGCCAACGTCCTGACTTTC.

The chain joins TRBV7-2 to TRBJ1-3; D unresolved. In germline, CDR1 is SGHTA, CDR2 FQGNSA. This CDR3 contains 16 residues. Trimming cost V 1 base and J 0 bases, with 10 bases left between them. CDR3 DNA: TGTGCCAGCAGCTTAGGGTCAGGCCTCTCTGGAAACACCATATATTTT. It translates to CASSLGSGLSGNTIYF.

The CDR3 loop is CASAMDRRDTEAFF. DNA of the CDR3: TGTGCCAGCGCCATGGACAGGAGGGACACTGAAGCTTTCTTT. The chain employs TRBV18 and TRBJ1-1; 7 bases align to TRBD1. CDR1 is KGHSH, CDR2 LQKENI, per germline. The V segment lost 8 bases and the J segment 3 bases; nucleotides outside the gene matches: 9. The CDR3 spans 14 residues.

The chain recombines TRBV7-9 with TRBJ1-3, with D maybe TRBD1 (5 bases). V lost 5 bases and J lost 8, with 25 bases in between. The CDR3 length is 17 residues. Per the germline V gene, CDR1 is SEHNR and CDR2 is FQNEAQ (reference sequence). The CDR3 bases are TGTGCCAGCAGCCCTAGGTTCCCCCAGGGTATGGAGTACACCATATATTTT. It codes for CASSPRFPQGMEYTIYF.

The CDR3 is CASSLRTGQVGTEAFF. CDR3 in DNA: TGTGCCAGCAGCTTACGTACGGGACAGGTAGGGACTGAAGCTTTCTTT. The rearrangement joins TRBV7-2 to TRBJ1-1, with 8 bases identical to TRBD1. The CDR3 is 16 residues long. Germline V gives CDR1 SGHTA, CDR2 FQGNSA. Unmatched junction bases numbered 10, after V lost 2 bases and J lost 5 bases. Looking up the rest from reference TRBV7-2 and TRBJ1-1 gives the full variable domain: GAGVSQSPSNKVTEKGKDVELRCDPISGHTALYWYRQSLGQGLEFLIYFQGNSAPDKSGLPSDRFSAERTGGSVSTLTIQRTQQEDSAVYLCASSLRTGQVGTEAFFGQGTRLTVV.

The genes are TRBV29-1 and TRBJ2-7, with 7 bases matching TRBD1. J lost 6 bases, V lost 3 bases, and 8 bases had no gene match. Looked up from germline, CDR1 is SQVTM and CDR2 is ANQGSEA. The CDR3 extends over 13 amino acids. The DNA of the CDR3 is TGCAGCGTTGAGAAAGAGGGGGCGGGCGAGCAGTACTTC. Amino acids: CSVEKEGAGEQYF.

The chain links TRBV27 to TRBJ2-7, with no clear D. The CDR3 spans 14 residues. Trimming pared 1 base from V and 6 bases from J, leaving 13 bases between. The germline CDR1 and CDR2 sequences are MNHEY and SMNVEV (reference sequence). The DNA of the CDR3 is TGTGCCAGCAGTTTATTTTCAACCGGCGGCGAGCAGTACTTC. This sequence encodes CASSLFSTGGEQYF.

The rearrangement links TRBV6-5 to TRBJ1-1; possibly TRBD1 for D (6 bases). This CDR3 contains 14 residues. Germline V gene sequence: CDR1 MNHEY, CDR2 SVGAGI. The ends were cut back, 6 bases at V and 0 bases at J, with 11 bases in the middle. The CDR3 DNA follows: TGTGCCAGCAGCCGGGGACAAATGAACACTGAAGCTTTCTTT. It yields the protein CASSRGQMNTEAFF.

J is TRBJ1-5 and V is TRBV2; 10 bases are shared with TRBD1. Germline loops: CDR1 SNHLY, CDR2 FYNNEI. V gave up 7 bases and J gave up 2 bases; unmatched junction bases: 5. This CDR3 region has 15 residues. The CDR3 bases are TGTGCCAGCAAGGGACAGGGGATCGGCAATCAGCCCCAGCATTTT. This sequence encodes CASKGQGIGNQPQHF.

The rearrangement links TRBV2 to TRBJ1-4; D remains ambiguous. V was cut by 6 bases and J by 8 bases, with 13 bases left in between. From germline, CDR1 is SNHLY and CDR2 FYNNEI. The CDR3 covers 13 residues. This CDR3 reads CASSTSSREKLFF. Here the CDR3 DNA reads TGTGCCAGCAGCACCTCCTCGAGGGAAAAACTGTTTTTT.

The V and J genes are TRBV10-3 and TRBJ1-3, with TRBD1 matching 11 bases. Germline CDR1 and CDR2: ENHRY and SYGVKD. The CDR3 spans 16 residues. V was pared by 7 bases and J by 0 bases, with 5 bases of the junction left unmatched. CDR3 DNA: TGTGCCATCAATCCAGGACAGGGGGCCTCTGGAAACACCATATATTTT. Translated: CAINPGQGASGNTIYF.

The chain uses TRBV4-1 and TRBJ1-5; D is possibly TRBD1 (5 bases). V was pared by 0 bases and J by 5 bases, with 20 bases between. CDR1 is MGHRA and CDR2 is YSYEKL in the germline V gene. The CDR3 extends over 18 amino acids. The CDR3, as DNA: TGCGCCAGCAGCCAAGAGGCGGAGGGGCGGGGAATTTATCAGCCCCAGCATTTT. Translated, it gives CASSQEAEGRGIYQPQHF.

The chain joins TRBV7-2 to TRBJ2-7, with 8 bases fitting TRBD2. V lost 1 base and J lost 3; bases outside the gene matches: 8. CDR3 length: 16 amino acids. Germline-derived CDR1 and CDR2 are SGHTA and FQGNSA. CDR3 coding DNA: TGTGCCAGCAGCTTAGTCGGTAGCGGGATGCTCTACGAGCAGTACTTC. Translation gives CASSLVGSGMLYEQYF.

The chain is built from TRBV5-1 and TRBJ2-7; 7 bases map to TRBD1. The CDR3 consists of 16 residues. Germline trimming cut 0 bases from V and 1 base from J; bases unmatched to any gene: 7. Germline lookup yields CDR1 SGHRS and CDR2 YFSETQ. The DNA for the CDR3 is TGCGCCAGCAGCTTGGCGGGACAGCTTGGTTCCTACGAGCAGTACTTC. Encoded protein: CASSLAGQLGSYEQYF.

This clone has a single count. The chain combines TRBV2 with TRBJ2-2; unclear D gene. The CDR3 is 14 amino acids. With 2 bases removed from V and 2 bases from J, the gap between germline ends came to 6 bases. The V gene's germline CDR1 is SNHLY and CDR2 FYNNEI. CDR3 region: CASSETTNTGELFF. CDR3 nucleotides: TGTGCCAGCAGTGAAACCACTAACACCGGGGAGCTGTTTTTT.

The gene calls are TRBV28 and TRBJ1-5; no reliable D call. The CDR3 consists of 12 residues. The V and J ends lost 2 bases and 6 bases respectively, with 5 bases between them. The germline CDR1 and CDR2 sequences are MDHEN and SYDVKM. The DNA for the CDR3 is TGTGCCAGCAGTTTAATGAGTCAGCCCCAGCATTTT. Protein sequence: CASSLMSQPQHF.

V usage is TRBV11-3 and J usage is TRBJ2-1; tentative D call: TRBD2 (7 bases). V lost 8 bases, J lost 4 bases, and 18 bases lay in between. CDR1 is SGHNT and CDR2 is YENEEA in the germline V gene. The CDR3 has 15 residues. For the CDR3, the DNA is TGTGCCAGCTCCTCAAGGGGGAGGGTGTACAATGAGCAGTTCTTC. Its translation is CASSSRGRVYNEQFF.

This clone came up once. This rearrangement joins TRBV5-1 to TRBJ2-7; possible D gene TRBD2, 5 bases. Per the germline V gene, CDR1 is SGHRS and CDR2 is YFSETQ. CDR3 length: 14 amino acids. Between the trimmed V and J ends, which lost 0 bases and 4 bases, there was a span of 11 bases. The CDR3 loop is CASSLASTSYEQYF. Written as DNA, the CDR3 is TGCGCCAGCAGCTTGGCTAGCACCAGTTACGAGCAGTACTTC.

CDR3 in amino acids: CAISGRASNANYGYTF. As DNA, the CDR3 is TGTGCCATCAGTGGGCGGGCCAGCAACGCTAACTATGGCTACACCTTC. V and J are TRBV10-3 and TRBJ1-2; no firm D call. Trimming pared 4 bases from V and 0 bases from J, leaving 15 bases between. This CDR3 is built from 16 residues. Germline-derived CDR1 and CDR2 are ENHRY and SYGVKD.

The chain has TRBV29-1 and TRBJ1-1; TRBD1 matches 7 bases. Germline CDR1 and CDR2: SQVTM and ANQGSEA. With V trimmed by 2 bases and J by 6 bases, 6 bases remained unmatched. The CDR3 runs to 13 residues. As DNA, the CDR3 is TGCAGCGTTGAACGGGCAGGGGGATCTGAAGCTTTCTTT. Amino acids: CSVERAGGSEAFF. The full variable domain, its missing parts supplied by reference TRBV29-1 and TRBJ1-1, is SAVISQKPSRDICQRGTSLTIQCQVDSQVTMMFWYRQQPGQSLTLIATANQGSEATYESGFVIDKFPISRPNLTFSTLTVSNMSPEDSSIYLCSVERAGGSEAFFGQGTRLTVV.

The chain links TRBV11-3 to TRBJ2-1, with D perhaps TRBD2 (5 bases). CDR1 SGHNT and CDR2 YENEEA come from the germline V gene. The CDR3 has 15 residues. V was pared by 5 bases and J by 4 bases, with 15 bases between. The DNA of the CDR3 is TGTGCCAGCAGCCACGGGGTAGCGCTGTACAATGAGCAGTTCTTC. This gives the protein CASSHGVALYNEQFF.

The chain recombines TRBV19 with TRBJ2-2; a weak D match, TRBD2 (7 bases). The CDR3 extends over 15 amino acids. V lost 8 bases, J lost 1 base, and 14 bases lay in between. Germline CDR1 is LNHDA and CDR2 is SQIVND (reference sequence). Written as DNA, the CDR3 is TGTGCCAGTTCAGGGGACTATTTGAACACCGGGGAGCTGTTTTTT. It translates to CASSGDYLNTGELFF.

The chain carries TRBV7-9 and TRBJ2-7; 8 bases map to TRBD1. From germline, CDR1 is SEHNR and CDR2 FQNEAQ (reference sequence). The trim removed 4 bases at V and 6 bases at J, leaving 11 bases unmatched. This CDR3 is 15 amino acids long. This chain's CDR3 is CASSSHTGGSAEQYF. Here the CDR3 DNA reads TGTGCCAGCAGCTCGCACACAGGGGGATCGGCCGAGCAGTACTTC. Together with reference TRBV7-9 and TRBJ2-7, the CDR3 gives the full variable domain: DTGVSQNPRHKITKRGQNVTFRCDPISEHNRLYWYRQTLGQGPEFLTYFQNEAQLEKSRLLSDRFSAERPKGSFSTLEIQRTEQGDSAMYLCASSSHTGGSAEQYFGPGTRLTVT.

V gene TRBV7-6 combines with J gene TRBJ2-2; TRBD1 matches at 7 bases. J lost 5 bases, V lost 2 bases, and 2 bases had no gene match. The CDR3 is 14 amino acids. Germline V lookup: CDR1 SGHVS, CDR2 FNYEAQ. CDR3 sequence reads: CASSLLQGTGELFF. The CDR3 DNA follows: TGTGCCAGCAGCTTACTACAGGGGACCGGGGAGCTGTTTTTT.

The V and J genes are TRBV19 and TRBJ2-5; the D gene is possibly TRBD2 (7 bases). The V gene's germline CDR1 is LNHDA and CDR2 SQIVND (reference sequence). CDR3 size: 13 residues. Trimming pared 5 bases from V and 6 bases from J, leaving 13 bases between. The CDR3 bases are TGTGCCAGTAGTTCAGGGGAGGGGCAGACCCAGTACTTC. Its translation: CASSSGEGQTQYF.

The chain carries TRBV18 and TRBJ1-1, with 7 bases fitting TRBD1. CDR1 and CDR2 from the germline V gene are KGHSH and LQKENI. The CDR3 length is 16 residues. V lost 1 base to trimming and J lost 0 bases; unmatched junction nucleotides: 5. The CDR3 protein is CASSPQGALMNTEAFF. The DNA of the CDR3 is TGTGCCAGCTCACCACAGGGGGCCCTAATGAACACTGAAGCTTTCTTT.

This clone was detected only a few times. The same CDR3 arises from other DNA sequences in this sample as well. The J gene is TRBJ2-7, the V gene TRBV20-1; no definite D call. The V end lost 6 bases, the J end lost 2 bases, and 8 bases lay between the germline ends. Per the germline V gene, CDR1 is DFQATT and CDR2 is SNEGSKA (reference sequence). The CDR3 is 11 amino acids. The CDR3 nucleotides are TGCAGTGCACGAGGCCCCTACGAGCAGTACTTC. This translates into CSARGPYEQYF.

The rearrangement uses TRBV6-5 and TRBJ2-7; 9 bases agree with TRBD2. V trimming: 6 bases; J trimming: 2 bases; junction bases outside the gene matches: 2. The CDR3 length is 13 residues. Germline CDR1 and CDR2: MNHEY and SVGAGI. The CDR3 sequence is CASRAGGTYEQYF. The CDR3 DNA reads TGTGCCAGCAGGGCGGGAGGGACCTACGAGCAGTACTTC.

In nucleotides, the CDR3 is TGTGCCAGCAGTCACATAGCGGGGAGCTCCTACGAGCAGTACTTC. Its translation is CASSHIAGSSYEQYF. The V call is TRBV6-6, the J call TRBJ2-7, with TRBD2 matching over 8 bases. Trimming took 5 bases from V and 0 from J; bases not matched to a gene: 6. The CDR3 is made up of 15 amino acids. From germline, CDR1 is MNHNY and CDR2 SVGAGI (reference sequence).